The rows below give T cell receptor beta chains drawn from one sample of a study of T-cell memory formation after mild COVID-19. One entry per CDR3 protein results from TCRdb running MiXCR on the 5' RACE reads. The table lists 300,000 to 350,000 distinct CDR3 sequences, under 15% of them singletons. Sequencing was done on a sample of PBMCs or a T cell subset sorted from them (not recorded which). These receptors all stem from a man aged 18 to 29 who had mild COVID-19 (a few samples of this study predate the infection). Cell type and time point are not known. Both conserved end residues are part of each CDR3. A D gene is named only where the DNA matches it firmly. For some rows the clone size is stated as once, few or many, or as a class when expanded; others skip it.

j_call: TRBJ1-1; clone_size: few; v_call: TRBV6-5; d_call: TRBD1; cdr3_aa: CASSQNRGTEAFF; cdr3_nt: TGTGCCAGCAGTCAGAACAGGGGTACTGAAGCTTTCTTT
j_call: TRBJ2-4; clone_size: few; v_call: TRBV19; d_call: TRBD1; cdr3_aa: CASSIGGQGFENIQYF; cdr3_nt: TGTGCCAGTAGTATAGGGGGACAGGGCTTCGAAAACATTCAGTACTTC
j_call: TRBJ2-5; clone_size: few; v_call: TRBV7-9; d_call: NA; cdr3_aa: CASSTLRDLQETQYF; cdr3_nt: TGTGCCAGCAGCACTTTAAGGGACCTACAAGAGACCCAGTACTTC
j_call: TRBJ2-3; clone_size: NA; v_call: TRBV12-3/TRBV12-4; d_call: NA; cdr3_aa: CASRLTGTRYTDTQYF; cdr3_nt: TGTGCCAGCAGGTTGACGGGGACAAGATACACAGATACGCAGTATTTT
j_call: TRBJ2-3; clone_size: few; v_call: TRBV7-3; d_call: NA; cdr3_aa: CASGGGADTQYF; cdr3_nt: TGTGCCAGCGGCGGGGGCGCAGATACGCAGTATTTT
j_call: TRBJ2-5; clone_size: many; v_call: TRBV6-6; d_call: NA; cdr3_aa: CASSYSGGSETQYF; cdr3_nt: TGTGCCAGCAGCTATTCTGGGGGCTCGGAGACCCAGTACTTC
j_call: TRBJ1-1; clone_size: NA; v_call: TRBV6-6; d_call: NA; cdr3_aa: CASRRGSEAFF; cdr3_nt: TGTGCCAGCAGGAGGGGCAGCGAAGCTTTCTTT
j_call: TRBJ2-7; clone_size: NA; v_call: TRBV11-2; d_call: NA; cdr3_aa: CASSQVGVPISYEQYF; cdr3_nt: TGTGCCAGCAGCCAAGTAGGGGTTCCCATCTCCTACGAGCAGTACTTC
j_call: TRBJ1-1; clone_size: NA; v_call: TRBV5-1; d_call: NA; cdr3_aa: CASALEVTGTEAFF; cdr3_nt: TGCGCCAGCGCCCTAGAGGTGACGGGCACTGAAGCTTTCTTT
j_call: TRBJ2-7; clone_size: few; v_call: TRBV2; d_call: NA; cdr3_aa: CAITRQVNYEQYF; cdr3_nt: TGTGCCATTACACGGCAGGTTAACTACGAGCAGTACTTC
j_call: TRBJ2-3; clone_size: few; v_call: TRBV7-9; d_call: TRBD2; cdr3_aa: CASSWRRGGPDTQYF; cdr3_nt: TGTGCCAGCAGCTGGCGGCGGGGGGGGCCAGATACGCAGTATTTT
j_call: TRBJ2-1; clone_size: NA; v_call: TRBV27; d_call: NA; cdr3_aa: CASRFWGGISNEQFF; cdr3_nt: TGTGCCAGCAGATTCTGGGGGGGCATCTCCAATGAGCAGTTCTTC
j_call: TRBJ2-5; clone_size: few; v_call: TRBV7-9; d_call: NA; cdr3_aa: CASSSQDWLKETQYF; cdr3_nt: TGTGCCAGCAGCTCACAGGACTGGCTGAAAGAGACCCAGTACTTC
j_call: TRBJ2-7; clone_size: NA; v_call: TRBV12-3/TRBV12-4; d_call: TRBD1; cdr3_aa: CASSLSWTGVDSVIHEQYF; cdr3_nt: TGTGCCAGCAGTTTATCATGGACAGGGGTTGACTCTGTAATCCACGAGCAGTACTTC
j_call: TRBJ2-2; clone_size: many; v_call: TRBV29-1; d_call: NA; cdr3_aa: CSAERQNTGELFF; cdr3_nt: TGCAGCGCCGAACGGCAGAACACCGGGGAGCTGTTTTTT
j_call: TRBJ2-3; clone_size: few; v_call: TRBV7-2; d_call: NA; cdr3_aa: CASSPGFPGDTDTQYF; cdr3_nt: TGTGCCAGCAGCCCCGGCTTTCCGGGCGACACAGATACGCAGTATTTT
j_call: TRBJ2-1; clone_size: NA; v_call: TRBV6-5; d_call: NA; cdr3_aa: CASSPNGDEQFF; cdr3_nt: TGTGCCAGCAGTCCAAATGGGGATGAGCAGTTCTTC
j_call: TRBJ1-3; clone_size: NA; v_call: TRBV20-1; d_call: TRBD1; cdr3_aa: CSARGPGQGMGNTIYF; cdr3_nt: TGCAGTGCTAGAGGCCCGGGACAGGGAATGGGAAACACCATATATTTT
j_call: TRBJ1-4; clone_size: few; v_call: TRBV7-9; d_call: NA; cdr3_aa: CATQRGTHNEKLFF; cdr3_nt: TGTGCCACCCAGAGGGGGACCCATAATGAAAAACTGTTTTTT
j_call: TRBJ2-7; clone_size: NA; v_call: TRBV6-6; d_call: NA; cdr3_aa: CATTPVVEGRHEQYF; cdr3_nt: TGTGCCACAACCCCTGTAGTAGAAGGGCGCCACGAGCAGTACTTC
j_call: TRBJ2-3; clone_size: few; v_call: TRBV7-2; d_call: NA; cdr3_aa: CASSNNRFVDTDTQYF; cdr3_nt: TGTGCCAGCAGCAACAATCGGTTCGTGGATACAGATACGCAGTATTTT
j_call: TRBJ1-1; clone_size: few; v_call: TRBV29-1; d_call: NA; cdr3_aa: CSVVPAGTEAFF; cdr3_nt: TGCAGCGTTGTACCCGCAGGCACTGAAGCTTTCTTT
j_call: TRBJ2-1; clone_size: few; v_call: TRBV20-1; d_call: NA; cdr3_aa: CSARVGRGEQFF; cdr3_nt: TGCAGTGCTAGAGTGGGGCGTGGTGAGCAGTTCTTC